Below are 20 T cell receptor beta chains sequenced from a single sample in a study of identical twins. MiXCR, run by TCRdb on the 5' RACE reads, gives a single entry per CDR3 protein. The data contain approximately 500,000 distinct CDR3 sequences, roughly a quarter of them singletons. The data were also submitted as part of a second study, on T cells expressing NK-cell markers.

The sample consisted of CD4+ T cells sorted from blood. The receptors here all came from a woman aged 18-29 years in good health.

The chain has TRBV5-1 and TRBJ1-1; D is undetermined. The CDR3 contains 16 residues. Between the trimmed V and J ends, which lost 2 bases and 4 bases, there was a span of 18 bases. Germline loops: CDR1 SGHRS, CDR2 YFSETQ. The chain's CDR3 is CASSFGSRLKGTEAFF. CDR3 nucleotides: TGCGCCAGCAGCTTTGGTAGTAGGCTTAAGGGCACTGAAGCTTTCTTT. Looking up the rest from reference TRBV5-1 and TRBJ1-1 gives the full variable domain: KAGVTQTPRYLIKTRGQQVTLSCSPISGHRSVSWYQQTPGQGLQFLFEYFSETQRNKGNFPGRFSGRQFSNSRSEMNVSTLELGDSALYLCASSFGSRLKGTEAFFGQGTRLTVV.

The genes are TRBV5-1 and TRBJ2-5; 12 positions match TRBD1. CDR3 length: 16 amino acids. The ends lost 4 bases at V and 3 bases at J; junction bases unmatched: 7. Germline loops: CDR1 SGHRS, CDR2 YFSETQ. CDR3 nucleotides: TGCGCCAGCAGCGACCCCGGGACAGGGGGCAAAGAGACCCAGTACTTC. It encodes CASSDPGTGGKETQYF. The complete variable domain, with remaining parts taken from reference TRBV5-1 and TRBJ2-5, reads KAGVTQTPRYLIKTRGQQVTLSCSPISGHRSVSWYQQTPGQGLQFLFEYFSETQRNKGNFPGRFSGRQFSNSRSEMNVSTLELGDSALYLCASSDPGTGGKETQYFGPGTRLLVL.

This clonotype showed up just a few times. The chain combines TRBV12-3 or TRBV12-4 with TRBJ1-5; D is unclear. V was trimmed by 3 bases and J by 7 bases, leaving 7 bases between them. The CDR3 is 12 residues long. CDR3 region: CASSFWEQPQHF. CDR3 DNA sequence: TGTGCCAGCAGTTTTTGGGAACAGCCCCAGCATTTT.

The V and J genes are TRBV20-1 and TRBJ2-1; 8 positions match TRBD2. Germline V gene sequence: CDR1 DFQATT, CDR2 SNEGSKA (reference sequence). The J segment lost 15 bases and the V segment lost 6 bases, leaving 16 bases of the junction unmatched. The CDR3 has 13 amino acids. CDR3 amino acids: CSAKGPAGELPFF. In nucleotides, the CDR3 is TGCAGTGCGAAAGGCCCAGCGGGAGAGTTGCCGTTCTTC.

This clonotype was picked up a small number of times. CDR3 amino acids: CSARAHQTAEAFF. In nucleotides, the CDR3 is TGCAGTGCCCGAGCCCACCAGACAGCTGAAGCTTTCTTT. The rearrangement joins TRBV20-1 to TRBJ1-1, with TRBD1 as a possible D gene (5 bases). Germline CDR1 reads DFQATT; CDR2 reads SNEGSKA (reference sequence). The CDR3 extends over 13 amino acids. V lost 6 bases to trimming and J lost 6 bases, with 17 bases between them.

The chain joins TRBV9 to TRBJ2-2; possibly TRBD1 or TRBD2 for D (7 bases each). This CDR3 spans 14 amino acids. Per the germline V gene, CDR1 is SGDLS and CDR2 is YYNGEE. Trimming removed 7 bases at V and 7 bases at J, with 17 bases between. CDR3 sequence reads: CASGRGRNIGELFF. As DNA, the CDR3 is TGTGCCAGCGGGAGGGGGCGAAATATCGGGGAGCTGTTTTTT.

In this sample, this clonotype turned up a few times. CDR3 nucleotide sequence: TGTGCCAGCAGTCTGGGCCCGAGGCGGTACTTC. This translates into CASSLGPRRYF. V is TRBV12-3 or TRBV12-4 and J is TRBJ2-7; D call uncertain. The CDR3 has 11 residues. The germline V and J ends were trimmed by 5 bases and 12 bases, with 14 bases remaining between them.

CDR3 amino acids: CATSRPDRYNEQFF. The CDR3 bases are TGTGCCACCAGCCGCCCGGACCGATACAATGAGCAGTTCTTC. The rearrangement uses TRBV15 and TRBJ2-1; D is ambiguous. Germline V gives CDR1 LNHNV, CDR2 YYDKDF (reference sequence). Trimming pared 5 bases from V and 4 bases from J, leaving 12 bases between. The CDR3 has 14 residues.

Only a few counts were recorded for this clonotype. V gene TRBV20-1 combines with J gene TRBJ1-2; D not resolved. The CDR3 covers 13 residues. CDR1 DFQATT and CDR2 SNEGSKA come from the germline V gene (reference sequence). V lost 6 bases and J 5 bases, leaving 16 bases between the germline ends. The CDR3 sequence: CSARLIGGYGYTF. In DNA form, the CDR3 reads TGCAGTGCCAGACTAATTGGCGGGTATGGCTACACCTTC.

This clonotype turned up a few times. The chain carries TRBV6-5 and TRBJ2-4; the D gene could be TRBD1 or TRBD2 (5 bases each). Trimming cost V 4 bases and J 2 bases, with 9 bases left between them. The CDR3 is 14 amino acids. The germline gives CDR1 MNHEY, CDR2 SVGAGI. CDR3 nucleotides: TGTGCCAGCAGTTCCTGGGGGTCCAAAAACATTCAGTACTTC. Translated, it gives CASSSWGSKNIQYF.

This clonotype has only a few counts. Here the CDR3 reads CASSSNPGQVQTQYF. The CDR3 nucleotides are TGTGCCAGCAGTTCAAACCCGGGTCAAGTGCAGACCCAGTACTTC. This chain joins TRBV27 and TRBJ2-5; D is ambiguous. V was clipped by 4 bases and J by 6 bases, with 18 bases between them. Germline CDR1 is MNHEY and CDR2 is SMNVEV (reference sequence). The CDR3 sequence is 15 residues long.

This sequence joins TRBV9 and TRBJ2-1; TRBD2 matches at 7 bases. J gave up 2 bases and V 3 bases, and 5 bases lay outside the gene matches. There are 15 residues in the CDR3. Germline lookup yields CDR1 SGDLS and CDR2 YYNGEE. CDR3 sequence reads: CASSAGGDAYNEQFF. The CDR3 DNA reads as TGTGCCAGCAGCGCTGGGGGGGACGCCTACAATGAGCAGTTCTTC.

This chain uses TRBV21-1 with TRBJ2-7. TRBV21-1 is classified as a pseudogene. The CDR3 loop spans 17 amino acids. CDR3 protein: CASSNGDYTSASYEQYF. The DNA for the CDR3 is TGTGCCAGCAGCAACGGAGATTACACCTCAGCATCCTACGAGCAGTACTTC.

This sequence joins TRBV12-3 or TRBV12-4 and TRBJ2-5; D not resolved. This CDR3 spans 13 amino acids. Deletions cut 5 bases from V and 5 bases from J, with 12 bases between. The CDR3 is CASSPWGPETQYF. CDR3 in DNA: TGTGCCAGCAGTCCCTGGGGTCCCGAGACCCAGTACTTC.

The J gene is TRBJ2-1, the V gene TRBV20-1, with 8 positions matching TRBD1. Trimming removed 6 bases from V and 4 bases from J; junction bases left unmatched: 11. This CDR3 has 15 amino acids. Germline CDR1 and CDR2: DFQATT and SNEGSKA (reference sequence). CDR3 in amino acids: CSALLQGAVYNEQFF. For the CDR3, the DNA is TGCAGTGCACTACTCCAGGGGGCGGTATACAATGAGCAGTTCTTC.

The rearrangement uses TRBV7-2 and TRBJ2-3; possible D gene TRBD2, 6 bases. CDR3 size: 14 residues. V was shortened by 4 bases and J by 0 bases, with 8 bases between the two germline ends. In germline, CDR1 is SGHTA, CDR2 FQGNSA. CDR3 nucleotides: TGTGCCAGCAGCTCTGCGGGAAGCACAGATACGCAGTATTTT. It specifies CASSSAGSTDTQYF.

This clonotype came up a few times. The rearrangement uses TRBV20-1 and TRBJ2-7; 8 bases map to TRBD1. With 3 bases clipped from V and 5 bases from J, the junction kept 6 bases outside the gene matches. Germline V CDR1 and CDR2: DFQATT, SNEGSKA (reference sequence). CDR3 length: 13 residues. The CDR3 is CSARHRGDHEQYF. The CDR3 DNA is TGCAGTGCTAGGCACAGGGGGGACCACGAGCAGTACTTC.

V and J are TRBV10-3 and TRBJ2-3; 7 bases align to TRBD1. Unmatched junction bases numbered 7, after V lost 5 bases and J lost 5 bases. This CDR3 spans 14 amino acids. The germline CDR1 and CDR2 sequences are ENHRY and SYGVKD. The CDR3 loop is CAISTGQAEDTQYF. In DNA form, the CDR3 reads TGTGCCATCAGTACTGGACAGGCGGAAGATACGCAGTATTTT.

The CDR3 is CASRKDGLTDTQYF. Written as DNA, the CDR3 is TGTGCCAGCAGAAAGGACGGACTCACAGATACGCAGTATTTT. The V and J genes are TRBV6-2 or TRBV6-3 and TRBJ2-3; TRBD2 is a possible D gene (5 bases). Germline loops: CDR1 MNHEY, CDR2 SVGEGT. This CDR3 region has 14 residues. Deletions cut 6 bases from V and 2 bases from J, with 12 bases between.

The CDR3 reads CSARESGTNKGDTQYF. As DNA, the CDR3 is TGCAGTGCTAGAGAAAGCGGGACCAATAAGGGAGATACGCAGTATTTT. V gene TRBV20-1 combines with J gene TRBJ2-3; 7 bases are a match to TRBD2. The J segment lost 5 bases and the V segment lost 0 bases, leaving 11 bases of the junction unmatched. Germline-derived CDR1 and CDR2 are DFQATT and SNEGSKA (reference sequence). The length of the CDR3 is 16 residues.